Below, one TCR beta chain is given with its context. Its antigen is still unknown. Unsorted whole blood supplied the blood RNA, and germline DNA was isolated too. The sample originates from a study of tumor-infiltrating lymphocytes in primary liver carcinoma. About the study: Measuring about 4.2 to 10 cm across, the tumors were staged as T1-T3 N0M0.

V was clipped by 4 bases and J by 7 bases; unmatched bases: 12. The CDR3 runs 16 residues. Germline V lookup: CDR1 MNHGY, CDR2 SVAAGI. From around 0.5 ug of total RNA, TCR beta-specific cDNA was reverse-transcribed using a constant-region primer. Three nested multiplex PCR rounds, a slightly modified ARM-PCR, produced the libraries for TCR beta. The study ran its first two PCR rounds for approximately 11 cycles each, using TRBV1-TRBV30 forward primers and a C-beta reverse primer. TCRdb reprocessed the multiplex PCR reads with MiXCR, giving one entry per CDR3 protein. The sample yields hundreds of thousands of distinct CDR3 sequences, 45% to 70% seen once. Overall study results and limits: Tumor region pairs outstripped tumor-adjacent and tumor-blood pairs in overlap. Compared with blood, tumor repertoires held significantly more in their top 250 clones.

The chain employs TRBV6-9 and TRBJ2-1, with 8 bases lining up with TRBD2. The TCR comes from a woman in her thirties with primary liver carcinoma and hepatitis B virus infection. The sequenced sample consisted of peripheral blood. The CDR3 is CASSFTREGLGNEQFF. Here the CDR3 DNA reads TGTGCCAGCAGTTTTACCCGGGAGGGCCTGGGGAATGAGCAGTTCTTC.